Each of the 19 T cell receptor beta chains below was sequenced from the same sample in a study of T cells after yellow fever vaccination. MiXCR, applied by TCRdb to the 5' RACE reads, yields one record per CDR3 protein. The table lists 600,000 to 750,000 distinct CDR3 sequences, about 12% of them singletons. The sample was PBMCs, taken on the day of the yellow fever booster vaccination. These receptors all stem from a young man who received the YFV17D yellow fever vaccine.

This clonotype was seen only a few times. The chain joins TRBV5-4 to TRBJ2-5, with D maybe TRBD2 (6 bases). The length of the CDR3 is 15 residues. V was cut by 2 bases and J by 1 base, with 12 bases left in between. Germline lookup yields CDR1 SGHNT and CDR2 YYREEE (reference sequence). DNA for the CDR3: TGTGCCAGCAGCTTACGGAGGGAGGTCCAAGAGACCCAGTACTTC. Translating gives CASSLRREVQETQYF.

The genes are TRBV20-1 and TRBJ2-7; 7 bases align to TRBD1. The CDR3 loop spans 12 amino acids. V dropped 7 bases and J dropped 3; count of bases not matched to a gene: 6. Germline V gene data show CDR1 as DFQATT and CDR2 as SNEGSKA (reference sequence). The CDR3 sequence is CSVTGTVYEQYF. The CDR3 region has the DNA TGCAGTGTTACCGGGACAGTCTACGAGCAGTACTTC.

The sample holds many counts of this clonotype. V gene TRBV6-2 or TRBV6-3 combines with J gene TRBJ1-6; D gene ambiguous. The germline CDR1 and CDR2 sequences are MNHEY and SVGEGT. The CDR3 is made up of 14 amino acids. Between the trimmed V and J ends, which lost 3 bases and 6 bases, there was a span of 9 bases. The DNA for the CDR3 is TGTGCCAGCAGTTATGGTCGGATTAATTCACCCCTCCACTTT. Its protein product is CASSYGRINSPLHF.

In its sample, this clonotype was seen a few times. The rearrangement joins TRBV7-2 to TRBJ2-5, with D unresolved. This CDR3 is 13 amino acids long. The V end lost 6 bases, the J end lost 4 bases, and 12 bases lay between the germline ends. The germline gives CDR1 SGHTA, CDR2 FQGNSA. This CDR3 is CASRQEVLETQYF. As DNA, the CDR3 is TGTGCCAGCAGACAAGAGGTGTTAGAGACCCAGTACTTC.

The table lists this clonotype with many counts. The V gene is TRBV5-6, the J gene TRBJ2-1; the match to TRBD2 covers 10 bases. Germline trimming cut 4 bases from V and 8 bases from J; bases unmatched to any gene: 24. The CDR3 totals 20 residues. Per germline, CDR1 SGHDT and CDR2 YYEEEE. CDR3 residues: CASSRQDRESGRAFSDEQFF. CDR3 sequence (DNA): TGTGCCAGCAGCCGTCAGGACAGGGAGAGCGGGAGGGCCTTCAGCGATGAGCAGTTCTTC.

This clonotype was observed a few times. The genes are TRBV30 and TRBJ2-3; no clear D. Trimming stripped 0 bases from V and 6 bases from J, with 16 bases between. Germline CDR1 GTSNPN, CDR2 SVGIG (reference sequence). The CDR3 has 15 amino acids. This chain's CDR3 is CAWSVAPTSSDTQYF. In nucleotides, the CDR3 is TGTGCCTGGAGTGTGGCCCCCACGAGTTCCGATACGCAGTATTTT.

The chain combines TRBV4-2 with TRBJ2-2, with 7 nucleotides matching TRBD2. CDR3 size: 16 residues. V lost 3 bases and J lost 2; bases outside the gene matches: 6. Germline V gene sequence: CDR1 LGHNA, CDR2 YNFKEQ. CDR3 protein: CASSHEAGPNTGELFF. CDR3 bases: TGTGCCAGCAGCCATGAAGCGGGACCAAACACCGGGGAGCTGTTTTTT.

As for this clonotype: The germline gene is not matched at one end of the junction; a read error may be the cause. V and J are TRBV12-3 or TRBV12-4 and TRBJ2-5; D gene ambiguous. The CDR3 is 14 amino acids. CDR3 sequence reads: CASSPFPYQESQYF. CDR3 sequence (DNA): TGTGCCAGCAGTCCCTTCCCGTACCAAGAGTCCCAGTACTTC.

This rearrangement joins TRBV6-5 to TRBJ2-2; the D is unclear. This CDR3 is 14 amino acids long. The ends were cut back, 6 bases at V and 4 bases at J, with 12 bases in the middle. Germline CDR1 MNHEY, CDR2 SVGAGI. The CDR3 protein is CASRYRAGTGELFF. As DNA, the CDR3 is TGTGCCAGCAGGTACCGGGCCGGCACCGGGGAGCTGTTTTTT.

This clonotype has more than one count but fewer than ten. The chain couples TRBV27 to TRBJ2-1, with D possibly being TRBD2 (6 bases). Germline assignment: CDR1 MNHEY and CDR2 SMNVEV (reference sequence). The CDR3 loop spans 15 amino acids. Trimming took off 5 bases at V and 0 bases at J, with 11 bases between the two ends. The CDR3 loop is CASSKSGPSYNEQFF. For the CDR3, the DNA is TGTGCCAGCAGTAAAAGCGGGCCCTCCTACAATGAGCAGTTCTTC.

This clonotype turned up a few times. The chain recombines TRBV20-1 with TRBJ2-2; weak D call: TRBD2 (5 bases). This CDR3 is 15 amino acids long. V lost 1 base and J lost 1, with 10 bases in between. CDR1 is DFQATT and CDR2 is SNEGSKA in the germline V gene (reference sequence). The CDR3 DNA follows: TGCAGTGCTAGAGCCGGAGGTGGGAACACCGGGGAGCTGTTTTTT. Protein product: CSARAGGGNTGELFF.

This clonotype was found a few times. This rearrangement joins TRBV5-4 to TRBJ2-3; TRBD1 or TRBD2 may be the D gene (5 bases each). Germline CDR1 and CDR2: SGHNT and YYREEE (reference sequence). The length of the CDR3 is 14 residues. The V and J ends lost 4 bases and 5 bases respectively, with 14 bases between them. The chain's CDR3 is CASSRGGPRDTQYF. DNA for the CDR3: TGTGCCAGCAGCCGTGGGGGACCCCGAGATACGCAGTATTTT.

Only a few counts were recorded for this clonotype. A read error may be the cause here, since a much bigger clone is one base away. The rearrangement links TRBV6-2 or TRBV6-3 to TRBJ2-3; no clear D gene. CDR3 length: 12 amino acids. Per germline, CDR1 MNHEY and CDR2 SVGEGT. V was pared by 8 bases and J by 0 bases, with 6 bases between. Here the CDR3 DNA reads TGTGCCAGCGGTTTAAGCACAGATACGCAGTATTTT. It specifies CASGLSTDTQYF.

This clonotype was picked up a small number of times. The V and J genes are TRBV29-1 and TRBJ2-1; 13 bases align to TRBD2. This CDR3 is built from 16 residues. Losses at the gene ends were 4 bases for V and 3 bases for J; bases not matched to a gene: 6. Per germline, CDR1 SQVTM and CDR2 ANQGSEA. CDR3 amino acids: CSVAATSGGIYNEQFF. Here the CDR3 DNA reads TGCAGCGTTGCGGCGACTAGCGGGGGGATCTACAATGAGCAGTTCTTC.

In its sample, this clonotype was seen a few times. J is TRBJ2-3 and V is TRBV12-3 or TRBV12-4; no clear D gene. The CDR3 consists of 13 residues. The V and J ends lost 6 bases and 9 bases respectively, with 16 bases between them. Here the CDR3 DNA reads TGTGCCAGCAGCCCCAAAAGAGTAGGGACGCAGTATTTT. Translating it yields CASSPKRVGTQYF.

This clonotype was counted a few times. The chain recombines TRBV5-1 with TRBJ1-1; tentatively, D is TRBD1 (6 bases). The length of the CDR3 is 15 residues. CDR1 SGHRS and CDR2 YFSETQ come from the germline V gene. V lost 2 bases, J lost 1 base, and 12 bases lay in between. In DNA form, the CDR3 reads TGCGCCAGCAGCTTAGTACAGGGAGGGAACACTGAAGCTTTCTTT. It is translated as CASSLVQGGNTEAFF.

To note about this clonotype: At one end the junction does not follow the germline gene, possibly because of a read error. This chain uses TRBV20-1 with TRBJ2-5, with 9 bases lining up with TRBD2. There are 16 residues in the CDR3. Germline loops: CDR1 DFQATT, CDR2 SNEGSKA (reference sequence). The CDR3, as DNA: TGCTGTGCTAGAGGTAGTCTAGCGGGAAGCCAAGAGACCCAGTACTTC. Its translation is CCARGSLAGSQETQYF.

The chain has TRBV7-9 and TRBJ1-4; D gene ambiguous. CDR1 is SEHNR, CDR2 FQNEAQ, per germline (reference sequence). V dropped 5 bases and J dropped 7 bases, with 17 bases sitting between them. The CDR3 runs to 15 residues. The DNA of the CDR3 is TGTGCCAGCAGCCGGACTGGAGCGCCCCTTGAAAAACTGTTTTTT. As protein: CASSRTGAPLEKLFF. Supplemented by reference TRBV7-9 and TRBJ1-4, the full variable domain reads DTGVSQNPRHKITKRGQNVTFRCDPISEHNRLYWYRQTLGQGPEFLTYFQNEAQLEKSRLLSDRFSAERPKGSFSTLEIQRTEQGDSAMYLCASSRTGAPLEKLFFGSGTQLSVL.

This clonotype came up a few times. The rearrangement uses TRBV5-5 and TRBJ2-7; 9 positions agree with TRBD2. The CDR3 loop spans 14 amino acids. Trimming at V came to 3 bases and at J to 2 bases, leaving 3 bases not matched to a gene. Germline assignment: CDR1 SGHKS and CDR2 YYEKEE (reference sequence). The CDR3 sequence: CASSWVAGAYEQYF. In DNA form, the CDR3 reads TGTGCCAGCAGCTGGGTAGCGGGGGCCTACGAGCAGTACTTC. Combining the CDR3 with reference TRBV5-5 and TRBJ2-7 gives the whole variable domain DAGVTQSPTHLIKTRGQQVTLRCSPISGHKSVSWYQQVLGQGPQFIFQYYEKEERGRGNFPDRFSARQFPNYSSELNVNALLLGDSALYLCASSWVAGAYEQYFGPGTRLTVT.